Shown below are 10 T cell receptor beta chains from a single sample sequenced in a study of blood T cells in healthy people across ages. Combining a sample-barcoded 5' primer with a J-beta primer mix, a second PCR ran for roughly 6 to 12 cycles. A single record per CDR3 protein comes from TCRdb applying MiXCR to the 5' RACE reads. The data show approximately 730,000 distinct CDR3 sequences, with roughly 41% seen just once and around 20% held by the top ten. Material: blood. The origin of the receptors is a woman aged 60-70 years in good health.

This clonotype has just a few counts. The V call is TRBV7-9, the J call TRBJ1-2, with D possibly being TRBD1 (6 bases). The CDR3 is made up of 15 amino acids. Germline V gene lookup returns CDR1 SEHNR and CDR2 FQNEAQ (reference sequence). V was shortened by 5 bases and J by 2 bases, with 15 bases between the two germline ends. The CDR3 protein is CASSRPGQPNYGYTF. Here the CDR3 DNA reads TGTGCCAGCAGCAGACCGGGACAACCGAACTATGGCTACACCTTC.

J is TRBJ2-1 and V is TRBV25-1; D gene ambiguous. V lost 7 bases to trimming and J lost 8 bases, with 15 bases between them. This CDR3 is 13 amino acids long. Germline V lookup: CDR1 MGHDK, CDR2 SYGVNS. The CDR3, as DNA: TGTGCCAGCACCCCGAACGTTTTTGATGAGCAGTTCTTC. It codes for CASTPNVFDEQFF.

This clonotype was counted only a few times. The V and J genes are TRBV7-9 and TRBJ1-2, with D possibly matching TRBD1 (6 bases). The V gene lost 6 bases and the J gene lost 3 bases, with 20 bases spanning the gap. This CDR3 comprises 16 residues. Germline V gene sequence: CDR1 SEHNR, CDR2 FQNEAQ (reference sequence). The DNA for the CDR3 is TGTGCCAGCAGTCTCAACCCCAGGGGAGGGCACTATGGCTACACCTTC. Encoded protein: CASSLNPRGGHYGYTF.

A few counts support this clonotype. V gene TRBV24-1 combines with J gene TRBJ2-5; D remains ambiguous. Trimming pared 0 bases from V and 11 bases from J, leaving 18 bases between. CDR3 length: 15 amino acids. CDR1 and CDR2 (germline): KGHDR, SFDVKD. CDR3 bases: TGTGCCACCAGTGATTTGCAACCCTTAGTCGATGAGCAGTACTTC. Protein: CATSDLQPLVDEQYF.

The chain combines TRBV20-1 with TRBJ2-1; no firm D call. V shed 4 bases and J shed 8 bases, with 9 bases lying between them. The CDR3 has 11 residues. CDR1 is DFQATT and CDR2 is SNEGSKA in the germline V gene (reference sequence). Written as DNA, the CDR3 is TGCAGTGCTACTAGTTCGGATGAGCAGTTCTTC. Residues: CSATSSDEQFF.

This rearrangement joins TRBV6-1 to TRBJ2-7, with a weak D call TRBD1 (6 bases). CDR1 is MNHNS, CDR2 SASEGT, per germline. The length of the CDR3 is 15 residues. Trimming removed 1 base from V and 9 bases from J, with 19 bases in between. CDR3 in amino acids: CASSEGTASPVPQYF. The CDR3 nucleotides are TGTGCCAGCAGTGAAGGGACAGCCTCGCCCGTACCGCAGTACTTC.

The J gene is TRBJ2-2, the V gene TRBV15; 7 bases align to TRBD1. The CDR3 contains 15 residues. Germline lookup yields CDR1 LNHNV and CDR2 YYDKDF (reference sequence). The V segment lost 3 bases and the J segment 5 bases; nucleotides outside the gene matches: 6. The CDR3 sequence is CATSRPGQRTGELFF. CDR3 DNA: TGTGCCACCAGCAGGCCGGGACAGAGAACCGGGGAGCTGTTTTTT. The full variable domain, with the rest looked up from reference TRBV15 and TRBJ2-2, is DAMVIQNPRYQVTQFGKPVTLSCSQTLNHNVMYWYQQKSSQAPKLLFHYYDKDFNNEADTPDNFQSRRPNTSFCFLDIRSPGLGDTAMYLCATSRPGQRTGELFFGEGSRLTVL.

The table lists this clonotype with a few counts. The chain couples TRBV6-2 or TRBV6-3 to TRBJ2-7, with a possible D match to TRBD2 (5 bases). This CDR3 has 15 residues. Between the trimmed V and J ends, which lost 2 bases and 5 bases, there was a span of 16 bases. Germline V CDR1 and CDR2: MNHEY, SVGEGT. CDR3 DNA sequence: TGTGCCAGCAGTTACGAGGGTCGGGGAAGGGACGAGCAGTACTTC. As protein: CASSYEGRGRDEQYF.

The genes are TRBV27 and TRBJ2-1; 8 positions agree with TRBD2. The trim removed 6 bases at V and 3 bases at J, leaving 10 bases unmatched. This CDR3 has 16 residues. CDR1 is MNHEY, CDR2 SMNVEV, per germline (reference sequence). The CDR3 reads CASSSSLSGIYNEQFF. The CDR3, as DNA: TGTGCCAGCAGCTCTTCCCTTAGCGGGATCTACAATGAGCAGTTCTTC.

Concerning this clonotype itself: At one of its ends the junction is not consistent with the germline gene, which may arise from a read error. The V and J genes are TRBV7-3 and TRBJ1-1, with a weak D call TRBD1 (6 bases). This CDR3 is 14 amino acids long. Germline V gives CDR1 SGHTA, CDR2 FQGTGA. The CDR3: CASSPGGLNTGAFF. The CDR3, as DNA: TGTGCCAGCAGCCCCGGGGGCCTGAACACTGGAGCTTTCTTT.